The 30 T cell receptor beta chains below come from one sample, sequenced in a study of T cells in Graves' hyperthyroidism and ophthalmopathy. The source material, RNA transcripts, was used to amplify TCR beta CDR3 regions. With the HTBI primer set, the TCR CDR3 went through a first round of RT-PCR. TCRdb re-analysed the multiplex PCR reads in MiXCR, keeping a single row per CDR3 protein. The sample lists about 270,000 distinct CDR3 sequences, about 25% occurring once. Sequencing used blood. These receptors were obtained from a woman in her 40s with Graves' ophthalmopathy.

This clonotype was counted ten times or more. V gene TRBV29-1 combines with J gene TRBJ2-7; possibly TRBD1 for D (5 bases). V gave up 6 bases and J gave up 4 bases, with 16 bases separating them. The CDR3 extends over 13 amino acids. Per the germline V gene, CDR1 is SQVTM and CDR2 is ANQGSEA. The CDR3 sequence: CSVVRVEDYEQYF. The DNA for the CDR3 is TGCAGCGTCGTCAGGGTAGAGGATTACGAGCAGTACTTC.

In this sample, this clonotype turned up many times. The chain carries TRBV7-2 and TRBJ2-7; 8 bases agree with TRBD2. Looked up from germline, CDR1 is SGHTA and CDR2 is FQGNSA. After removal of 1 base from V and 3 bases from J, the junction contained 8 bases not matched to a gene. The CDR3 is 16 residues long. The CDR3 spells CASSLGGGTSSYEQYF. The CDR3 region has the DNA TGTGCCAGCAGCTTAGGAGGGGGGACTAGTAGCTACGAGCAGTACTTC.

This clonotype has at least ten counts. The V and J genes are TRBV7-2 and TRBJ1-6; 7 nucleotides line up with TRBD1. The CDR3 runs to 16 residues. V trimming: 5 bases; J trimming: 7 bases; junction bases outside the gene matches: 11. CDR1 is SGHTA and CDR2 is FQGNSA in the germline V gene. CDR3 region: CASSPSGGATNSPLHF. DNA of the CDR3: TGTGCCAGCAGCCCATCAGGGGGGGCGACGAATTCACCCCTCCACTTT.

This clonotype came up many times. This chain joins TRBV19 and TRBJ2-5, with TRBD1 identical over 10 bases. This CDR3 region has 14 residues. The germline gives CDR1 LNHDA, CDR2 SQIVND (reference sequence). Trimming at V came to 5 bases and at J to 4 bases, leaving 4 bases not matched to a gene. CDR3 amino acids: CASSSGTGAETQYF. Written as DNA, the CDR3 is TGTGCCAGTAGTTCCGGGACAGGGGCAGAGACCCAGTACTTC.

At least ten counts were recorded for this clonotype. Because the CDR3's place on the DNA is in doubt, the DNA is left out and the CDR3 is given as listed by TCRdb. This chain joins TRBV28 and TRBJ2-7; TRBD2, the table's D call, lacks a check against the DNA. Inclusive of both ends, the CDR3 amounts to 15 amino acids. Germline lookup yields CDR1 MDHEN and CDR2 SYDVKM. The CDR3 reads CASSFGSGGGHEQYF.

The V and J genes are TRBV7-8 and TRBJ2-5; D may be TRBD1 (6 bases). Trimming shortened V by 5 bases and J by 1 base, and 14 bases separated the two germline ends. Per germline, CDR1 SGHVS and CDR2 FQNEAQ. There are 15 residues in the CDR3. As DNA, the CDR3 is TGTGCCAGCAGCACCCAGACAGGCCCCCAAGAGACCCAGTACTTC. It yields the protein CASSTQTGPQETQYF.

This sequence joins TRBV6-5 and TRBJ2-5; 9 nucleotides align to TRBD1. The germline V gene encodes CDR1 MNHEY and CDR2 SVGAGI. The trim removed 2 bases at V and 1 base at J, leaving 5 bases unmatched. This CDR3 region has 16 residues. The CDR3 sequence: CASSYPGTGSQETQYF. CDR3 bases: TGTGCCAGCAGTTACCCCGGGACAGGGAGCCAAGAGACCCAGTACTTC.

This clonotype appeared many times. The chain carries TRBV29-1 and TRBJ2-7, with 12 bases fitting TRBD2. V shed 1 base and J 1 base; nucleotides not matched to a gene: 2. CDR3 length: 15 amino acids. Germline CDR1 and CDR2: SQVTM and ANQGSEA. The CDR3 DNA follows: TGCAGCGTTGAAGGACTAGCGGGAGAATCCTACGAGCAGTACTTC. This encodes CSVEGLAGESYEQYF.

Ten or more counts support this clonotype. The genes are TRBV7-2 and TRBJ1-5; the D gene is possibly TRBD1 (6 bases). Germline V lookup: CDR1 SGHTA, CDR2 FQGNSA. This CDR3 region has 14 residues. V gave up 7 bases and J gave up 7 bases, with 17 bases separating them. CDR3 in amino acids: CASNLGGAGQPQHF. CDR3 DNA sequence: TGTGCCAGCAACCTTGGGGGGGCAGGGCAGCCCCAGCATTTT.

The CDR3 nucleotides are TGTGCCAGCAGCTCGGACCCTGCCGGGGAGCTGTTTTTT. This sequence encodes CASSSDPAGELFF. The chain combines TRBV11-2 with TRBJ2-2; D gene unclear. Germline V lookup: CDR1 SGHAT, CDR2 FQNNGV. Trimming stripped 4 bases from V and 6 bases from J, with 9 bases between. The CDR3 totals 13 residues.

This clonotype came up many times. The genes are TRBV29-1 and TRBJ2-5; D is possibly TRBD2 (5 bases). Germline V CDR1 and CDR2: SQVTM, ANQGSEA. This CDR3 spans 14 amino acids. V lost 4 bases, J lost 5 bases, and 17 bases lay in between. CDR3 DNA sequence: TGCAGCGTTGTTACCGGGTCTAGCTGGGAGACCCAGTACTTC. It specifies CSVVTGSSWETQYF.

In this sample, this clonotype turned up many times. The chain recombines TRBV7-8 with TRBJ2-2; D gene unclear. Trimming cost V 1 base and J 3 bases, with 9 bases left between them. This CDR3 has 15 amino acids. CDR1 is SGHVS and CDR2 is FQNEAQ in the germline V gene. The CDR3 coding sequence is TGTGCCAGCAGCTTAGTAGTGGGATACACCGGGGAGCTGTTTTTT. Translating it yields CASSLVVGYTGELFF.

This clonotype was detected ten times or more. This rearrangement joins TRBV10-1 to TRBJ2-7; maybe TRBD2 (6 bases). Germline V gene lookup returns CDR1 WNHNN and CDR2 SYGVQD (reference sequence). The length of the CDR3 is 14 residues. Trimming took off 3 bases at V and 5 bases at J, with 14 bases between the two ends. The CDR3 sequence is CASSDWSGVHEQYF. CDR3 bases: TGCGCCAGCAGTGATTGGTCGGGAGTACACGAGCAGTACTTC.

This clonotype was counted many times. The chain carries TRBV12-3 or TRBV12-4 and TRBJ2-6; D not certain. The CDR3 contains 17 residues. Trimming cost V 4 bases and J 5 bases, with 18 bases left between them. The chain's CDR3 is CASSSKSLDPWANVLTF. The CDR3 DNA sequence: TGTGCCAGCAGTTCCAAAAGTCTAGACCCCTGGGCCAACGTCCTGACTTTC.

This clonotype was counted many times. The genes are TRBV30 and TRBJ2-5; D remains ambiguous. The V gene's germline CDR1 is GTSNPN and CDR2 SVGIG (reference sequence). Trimming stripped 3 bases from V and 0 bases from J, with 14 bases between. This CDR3 has 15 residues. CDR3 sequence reads: CAWSPSKKYQETQYF. The CDR3 region has the DNA TGTGCCTGGAGCCCATCCAAGAAGTACCAAGAGACCCAGTACTTC.

The chain employs TRBV7-2 and TRBJ1-3, with D unclear. The CDR3 is made up of 13 amino acids. V lost 7 bases, J lost 4 bases, and 11 bases lay in between. Germline CDR1 and CDR2: SGHTA and FQGNSA. The CDR3 is CASTLAQGNTIYF. In DNA form, the CDR3 reads TGTGCCAGCACCCTTGCTCAAGGAAACACCATATATTTT.

This clonotype occurred many times. The chain employs TRBV29-1 and TRBJ2-7; D possibly uses TRBD1 or TRBD2 (5 bases each). V gave up 0 bases and J gave up 7 bases, with 22 bases separating them. This CDR3 is 16 amino acids long. CDR1 and CDR2 from the germline V gene are SQVTM and ANQGSEA. CDR3 sequence reads: CSVEDPAARGVREQYF. DNA of the CDR3: TGCAGCGTTGAAGATCCAGCGGCTAGAGGGGTTAGGGAGCAGTACTTC.

This clonotype showed up many times. The rearrangement joins TRBV3-1 to TRBJ2-5, with 9 bases matching TRBD2. Germline V gene sequence: CDR1 LGHDT, CDR2 YNNKEL (reference sequence). This CDR3 comprises 16 residues. V shed 4 bases, J shed 0 bases, and the junction held 6 bases outside the gene matches. CDR3 sequence (DNA): TGTGCCAGCAGCCTTACTAGCGGGTCGTACCAAGAGACCCAGTACTTC. Its protein product is CASSLTSGSYQETQYF.

This clonotype showed up many times. The J gene is TRBJ2-2, the V gene TRBV12-3 or TRBV12-4; D is uncertain. The CDR3 spans 13 residues. The V end lost 1 base, the J end lost 4 bases, and 4 bases lay between the germline ends. CDR3 bases: TGTGCCAGCAGTTTAGGAATCACCGGGGAGCTGTTTTTT. It is translated as CASSLGITGELFF.

This clonotype occurred many times. CDR3 nucleotide sequence: TGTGCCAGTAGTATAGACACAGGGGTCCACGAGCAGTACTTC. Its protein is CASSIDTGVHEQYF. This rearrangement joins TRBV19 to TRBJ2-7, with 7 nucleotides matching TRBD1. The germline V gene encodes CDR1 LNHDA and CDR2 SQIVND (reference sequence). This CDR3 contains 14 residues. After removal of 0 bases from V and 5 bases from J, the junction contained 4 bases not matched to a gene.

Notes on this clonotype: A much larger clone differs by one base, so this may be a read error. This chain connects TRBV7-2 to TRBJ1-5, with 7 bases matching TRBD1. The germline gives CDR1 SGHTA, CDR2 FQGNSA. This CDR3 contains 14 residues. V gave up 5 bases and J gave up 3 bases; unmatched junction bases: 4. The CDR3 protein is CASSEGTVNQPQHF. CDR3 coding DNA: TGTGCCAGCAGCGAAGGGACAGTCAATCAGCCCCAGCATTTT.

Note on this clonotype: A read error is possible here, since a much larger clone lies one base away. The conserved phenylalanine or tryptophan is not found at the CDR3 terminus, so this likely reflects a read error. The rearrangement joins TRBV12-3 or TRBV12-4 to TRBJ2-7, with a possible D match to TRBD2 (5 bases). This CDR3 has 13 amino acids. Trimming took off 3 bases at V and 0 bases at J, with 6 bases between the two ends. The CDR3 is CASSFEGSYEQYL. The CDR3 nucleotides read TGTGCCAGCAGTTTCGAGGGCTCCTACGAGCAGTACCTC.

This clonotype was detected many times. The chain joins TRBV13 to TRBJ2-7; a possible D gene is TRBD2 (5 bases). The CDR3 sequence is 16 residues long. With 6 bases removed from V and 3 bases from J, the gap between germline ends came to 21 bases. Germline loops: CDR1 PRHDT, CDR2 FYEKMQ (reference sequence). CDR3 bases: TGTGCCAGCAGTCCCGGCCTTGGGCGTGGACTCTACGAGCAGTACTTC. It yields the protein CASSPGLGRGLYEQYF.

This clonotype was seen many times. The gene calls are TRBV7-9 and TRBJ2-5, with D unresolved. The V and J ends lost 0 bases and 2 bases respectively, with 7 bases between them. CDR3 length: 14 amino acids. The germline V gene has CDR1 SEHNR and CDR2 FQNEAQ (reference sequence). For the CDR3, the DNA is TGTGCCAGCAGCTTAGCCGGTCCACAAGAGACCCAGTACTTC. It codes for CASSLAGPQETQYF.

This clonotype has a count of ten or more. V and J are TRBV7-2 and TRBJ2-7; 11 positions agree with TRBD2. Trimming took 5 bases from V and 6 from J; bases not matched to a gene: 6. The CDR3 loop spans 14 amino acids. Per germline, CDR1 SGHTA and CDR2 FQGNSA. CDR3 nucleotides: TGTGCCAGCAGCCCCCGACTAGCGGGGCCCGAGCAGTACTTC. Translation gives CASSPRLAGPEQYF.

In this sample, this clonotype turned up many times. The chain carries TRBV9 and TRBJ2-7; D uncertain. Trimming cost V 0 bases and J 1 base, with 8 bases left between them. Looked up from germline, CDR1 is SGDLS and CDR2 is YYNGEE. The CDR3 consists of 14 residues. CDR3 bases: TGTGCCAGCAGCGTAGCTGATTCGTCCTACGAGCAGTACTTC. It yields the protein CASSVADSSYEQYF.

This clonotype was seen repeatedly, ten times or more. The rearrangement uses TRBV28 and TRBJ1-1, with TRBD1 as a possible D gene (5 bases). This CDR3 contains 14 residues. Looked up from germline, CDR1 is MDHEN and CDR2 is SYDVKM. Trimming cost V 1 base and J 4 bases, with 10 bases left between them. The CDR3 spells CASSLFGGGTEAFF. The CDR3 bases are TGTGCCAGCAGTTTATTTGGGGGAGGCACTGAAGCTTTCTTT.

This clonotype was recorded at least ten times. CDR3 sequence: CASSDPGGTSGRASKNIQYF. Here the CDR3 DNA reads TGTGCCAGCAGCGACCCGGGGGGGACTAGCGGGAGGGCCTCCAAAAACATTCAGTACTTC. The chain uses TRBV11-2 and TRBJ2-4, with 16 bases identical to TRBD2. J gave up 2 bases and V 5 bases, and 12 bases lay outside the gene matches. CDR3 length: 20 residues. Germline V lookup: CDR1 SGHAT, CDR2 FQNNGV.

This clonotype was seen repeatedly, ten times or more. The V call is TRBV12-3 or TRBV12-4, the J call TRBJ1-3; no clear D. The CDR3 covers 17 residues. V gave up 5 bases and J gave up 0 bases, with 17 bases separating them. CDR3 sequence reads: CASSTGSRLVSGNTIYF. The DNA of the CDR3 is TGTGCCAGCAGTACGGGTTCCCGTCTCGTCTCTGGAAACACCATATATTTT.

This clonotype has ten or more counts. This chain connects TRBV2 to TRBJ2-7; 10 bases agree with TRBD2. The CDR3 is made up of 15 amino acids. Germline loops: CDR1 SNHLY, CDR2 FYNNEI. The J segment lost 5 bases and the V segment lost 3 bases, leaving 7 bases of the junction unmatched. The CDR3: CASSDPGLALNEQYF. The CDR3 DNA is TGTGCCAGCAGTGACCCGGGACTAGCGCTAAACGAGCAGTACTTC.